What follows are 3 T cell receptor beta chains derived from one specimen sequenced in a study of cytomegalovirus exposure and HLA in healthy donors. A multiplex PCR was run with 60 Vbeta primers and 13 Jbeta primers. Sequencing was performed with immunoSEQ multiplex PCR; in TCRdb, only in-frame clones are kept and a portion is missing. Here the sample spans roughly 200,000 clones, around 87% being singletons. Sequenced sample: PBMCs. All receptors derive from a boy between 2 and 10 years old in good health and CMV-seronegative.

This chain connects TRBV4-1 to TRBJ2-7, with a tentative D call TRBD1 (6 bases). Trimming pared 3 bases from V and 4 bases from J, leaving 16 bases between. Germline values: CDR1 MGHRA, CDR2 YSYEKL. The CDR3 has 15 amino acids. The CDR3 region has the DNA TGCGCCAGCAGCCAGTCGATCAGGGGAGATTACGAGCAGTACTTC. Amino acid sequence: CASSQSIRGDYEQYF.

The chain combines TRBV13 with TRBJ2-2; D not resolved. This CDR3 region has 13 residues. Trimming cost V 1 base and J 7 bases, with 7 bases left between them. CDR1 and CDR2 from the germline V gene are PRHDT and FYEKMQ (reference sequence). The CDR3 coding sequence is TGTGCCAGCAGCTTAGACCGAGTCGGGGAGCTGTTTTTT. This codes for CASSLDRVGELFF.

The chain recombines TRBV5-4 with TRBJ2-7, with 8 bases identical to TRBD2. Trimming cost V 4 bases and J 4 bases; bases outside gene matches: 10. In germline, CDR1 is SGHNT, CDR2 YYREEE (reference sequence). The CDR3 contains 15 residues. The CDR3 sequence is CASSHDLAGPYEQYF. In DNA, the CDR3 is TGTGCCAGCAGCCATGACTTAGCGGGACCATACGAGCAGTACTTC.